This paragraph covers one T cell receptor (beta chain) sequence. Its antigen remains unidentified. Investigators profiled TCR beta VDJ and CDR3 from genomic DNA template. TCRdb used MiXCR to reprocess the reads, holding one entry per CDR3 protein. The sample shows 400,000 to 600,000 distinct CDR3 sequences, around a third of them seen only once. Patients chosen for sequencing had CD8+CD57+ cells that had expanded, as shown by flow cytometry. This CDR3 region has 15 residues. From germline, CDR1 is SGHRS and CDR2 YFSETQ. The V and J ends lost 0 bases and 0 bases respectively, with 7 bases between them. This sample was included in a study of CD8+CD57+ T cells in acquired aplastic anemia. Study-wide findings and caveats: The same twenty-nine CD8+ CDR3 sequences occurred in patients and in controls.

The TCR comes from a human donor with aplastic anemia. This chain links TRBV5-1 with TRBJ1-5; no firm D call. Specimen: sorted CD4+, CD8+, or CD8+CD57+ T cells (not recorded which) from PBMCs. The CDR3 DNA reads TGCGCCAGCAGCTTGGACAGCTATAGCAATCAGCCCCAGCATTTT. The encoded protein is CASSLDSYSNQPQHF.